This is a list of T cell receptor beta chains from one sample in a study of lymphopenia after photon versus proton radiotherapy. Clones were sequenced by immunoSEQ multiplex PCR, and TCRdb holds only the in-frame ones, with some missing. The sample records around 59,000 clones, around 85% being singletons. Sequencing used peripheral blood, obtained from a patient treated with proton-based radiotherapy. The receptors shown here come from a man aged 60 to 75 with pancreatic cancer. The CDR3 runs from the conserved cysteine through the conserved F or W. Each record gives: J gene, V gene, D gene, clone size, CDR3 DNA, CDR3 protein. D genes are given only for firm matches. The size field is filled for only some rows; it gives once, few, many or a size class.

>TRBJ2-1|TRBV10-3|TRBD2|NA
TGTGCCATCGAAGGAGGGATAGCGGGAGGGCCTGGAAATGAGCAGTTCTTC
CAIEGGIAGGPGNEQFF
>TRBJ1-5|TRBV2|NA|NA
TGTGCCAGCAGTGCCGGAGGGTTCAGCAATCAGCCCCAGCATTTT
CASSAGGFSNQPQHF
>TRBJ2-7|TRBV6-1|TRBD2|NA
TGTGCCAGTAGGACTAGCGGGAGCTACGAGCAGTACTTC
CASRTSGSYEQYF
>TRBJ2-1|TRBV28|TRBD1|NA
TGTGCCAGCATCGACCGGGACAGGGTGGACAATGAGCAGTTCTTC
CASIDRDRVDNEQFF
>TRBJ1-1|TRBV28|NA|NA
TGTGCCAGCAGTTTATTAGGGACGAACACTGAAGCTTTCTTT
CASSLLGTNTEAFF
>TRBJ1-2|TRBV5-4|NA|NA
TGTGCCAGCAGCTCCCCCCCGGTAAATGGCTACACCTTC
CASSSPPVNGYTF
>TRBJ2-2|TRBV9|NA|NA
TGTGCCAGCAGCACCCACACCGGGGAGCTGTTTTTT
CASSTHTGELFF
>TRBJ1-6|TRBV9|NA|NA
TGTGCCAGCAGCGTAGGTGCGGGGGGTAGGGGTTCACCCCTCCACTTT
CASSVGAGGRGSPLHF
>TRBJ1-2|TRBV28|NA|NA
TGTGCCAGCAGTACATCCGGGGCCTATGGCTACACCTTC
CASSTSGAYGYTF
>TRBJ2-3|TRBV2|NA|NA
TGTGCCAGCAGTGCCGATAGCGGCTTCACAGATACGCAGTATTTT
CASSADSGFTDTQYF
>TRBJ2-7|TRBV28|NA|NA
TGTGCCAGCAGTTTAAGGGGATACCAGCAGTACTTC
CASSLRGYQQYF
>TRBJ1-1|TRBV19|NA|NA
TGTGCCAGTAGTCGGAGGCCCAACATGAACACTGAAGCTTTCTTT
CASSRRPNMNTEAFF
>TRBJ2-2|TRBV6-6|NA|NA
TGTGCCAGCAGGCAGGGGAACACCGGGGAGCTGTTTTTT
CASRQGNTGELFF
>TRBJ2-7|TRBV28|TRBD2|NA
TGTGCCAGCACCGGGGCTCTAGCGGGGGCGTACGAGCAGTACTTC
CASTGALAGAYEQYF
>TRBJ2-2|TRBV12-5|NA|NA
TGTGCTAGTGGTTCGACCGGAGGTCGGCGGGAGCTGTTTTTT
CASGSTGGRRELFF
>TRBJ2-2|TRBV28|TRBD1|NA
TGTGCCAGCAGTTTATTTGGTCAGGGGGTTCGCACCGGGGAGCTGTTTTTT
CASSLFGQGVRTGELFF
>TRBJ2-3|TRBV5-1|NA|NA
TGCGCCAGCAGCTTGTTGGGGCAGGGGAGTTGGGATACGCAGTATTTT
CASSLLGQGSWDTQYF
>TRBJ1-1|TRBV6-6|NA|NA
TGTGCCAGCAGGCGACAGGCGAACACTGAAGCTTTCTTT
CASRRQANTEAFF
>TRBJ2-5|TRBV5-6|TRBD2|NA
TGTGCCAGCAGCTTGCGGGGAGGGGCAGGATGGACCCAGTACTTC
CASSLRGGAGWTQYF
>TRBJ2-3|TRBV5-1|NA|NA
TGCGCCAGCAGCTTGGCAGGCCCAGCGCAGTATTTT
CASSLAGPAQYF
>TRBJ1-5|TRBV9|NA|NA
TGTGCCAGCAGCGTAGCAGGGTTCACTCAGCCCCAGCATTTT
CASSVAGFTQPQHF
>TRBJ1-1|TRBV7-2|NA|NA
TGTGCCAGCAGTTCTACCAGGGTCACTGAAGCTTTCTTT
CASSSTRVTEAFF
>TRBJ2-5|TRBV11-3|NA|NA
TGTGCCAGCAGCTTAAGTGGGGAGACCCAGTACTTC
CASSLSGETQYF
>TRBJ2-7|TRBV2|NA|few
TGTGCCAGCAGTACGACGGCGGCCTGGTCCTACGAGCAGTACTTC
CASSTTAAWSYEQYF
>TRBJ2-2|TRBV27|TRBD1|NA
TGTGCCAGCAGCCCTGACAGGGGGCAACCCGGGGAGCTGTTTTTT
CASSPDRGQPGELFF
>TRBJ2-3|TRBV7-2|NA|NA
TGTGCCAGCAGCACCTACACAGATACGCAGTATTTT
CASSTYTDTQYF
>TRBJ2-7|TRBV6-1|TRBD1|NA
TGTGCCAGCAGTGCCGCGGGACAGGGTAAGGACGAGCAGTACTTC
CASSAAGQGKDEQYF
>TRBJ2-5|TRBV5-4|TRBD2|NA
TGTGCCAGCAGCTTTGGACTAGCGGAGCAAGAGACCCAGTACTTC
CASSFGLAEQETQYF
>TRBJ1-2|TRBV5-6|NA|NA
TGTGCCAGCAGCTTCTCAGGGATCGATGGCTACACCTTC
CASSFSGIDGYTF
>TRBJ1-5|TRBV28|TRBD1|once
TGTGCCGTTACCGAACAGGGGGCTCCCCGGGGTCAGCCCCAGCATTTT
CAVTEQGAPRGQPQHF
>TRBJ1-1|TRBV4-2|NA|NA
TGTGCCAGCAGCCAAACCCCGGGACTCTCGAACACTGAAGCTTTCTTT
CASSQTPGLSNTEAFF
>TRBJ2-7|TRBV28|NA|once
TGTGCCAGCAGTGACCCGGGGCAGGGTAGGGGAAGGGCCTACGAGCAGTACTTC
CASSDPGQGRGRAYEQYF
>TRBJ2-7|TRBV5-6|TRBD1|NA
TGTGCCAGCAGCCGGACAGGGGGGTCCTACGAGCAGTACTTC
CASSRTGGSYEQYF
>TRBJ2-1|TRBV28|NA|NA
TGTGCCAGCAGTCCGCCCCAGGAATTCAATGAGCAGTTCTTC
CASSPPQEFNEQFF
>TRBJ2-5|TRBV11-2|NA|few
TGTGCCAGCAGCCGATACGACAGCCAAGAGACCCAGTACTTC
CASSRYDSQETQYF
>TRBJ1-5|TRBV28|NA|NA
TGTGCCAGCAGTTTATGGGCAGGGCAAGGCAATCAGCCCCAGCATTTT
CASSLWAGQGNQPQHF
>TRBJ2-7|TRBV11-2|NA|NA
TGTGCCAGCAGCTTATGGGACATCTCCTACGAGCAGTACTTC
CASSLWDISYEQYF
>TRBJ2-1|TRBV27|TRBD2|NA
TGTGCCAGCAGTTTCGGGCTAGCGGGGGGCAATGAGCAGTTCTTC
CASSFGLAGGNEQFF
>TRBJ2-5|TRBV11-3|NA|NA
TGTGCCAGCAGCCCTGGGCCTAAACCAGGGGAGACCCAGTACTTC
CASSPGPKPGETQYF
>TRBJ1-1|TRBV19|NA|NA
TGTGCCAGTAGTATAGATGAGCGGGGGCGCGGGGCTTTCTTT
CASSIDERGRGAFF
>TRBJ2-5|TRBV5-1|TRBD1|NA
TGCGCCAGCAGCTCGGGGACAGCTCAAGAGACCCAGTACTTC
CASSSGTAQETQYF
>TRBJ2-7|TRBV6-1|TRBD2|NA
TGTGCCAGCAGTGAATTTTTATCCCGCGGGAGGGTAGCGGGAACGAGCTCCTACGAGCAGTACTTC
CASSEFLSRGRVAGTSSYEQYF
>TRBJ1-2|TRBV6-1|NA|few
TGTGCCAGCAGTGAACGACAGCTCTATGGCTACACCTTC
CASSERQLYGYTF
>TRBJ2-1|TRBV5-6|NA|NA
TGTGCCAGCAGCTTGGGGTTTAAGAGCTCCTACAATGAGCAGTTCTTC
CASSLGFKSSYNEQFF
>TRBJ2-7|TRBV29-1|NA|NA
TGCAGCGTTCAAAAGGGCCGCGACTCCTACGAGCAGTACTTC
CSVQKGRDSYEQYF
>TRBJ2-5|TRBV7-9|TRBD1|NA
TGTGCCAGCAGACCCGACAGGGGGCGAGAGACCCAGTACTTC
CASRPDRGRETQYF
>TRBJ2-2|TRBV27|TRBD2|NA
TGTGCCAGCAGTTTATTAGCCGGGGGGGCCGGGGAGCTGTTTTTT
CASSLLAGGAGELFF
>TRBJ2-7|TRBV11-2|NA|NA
TGTGCCAGCAGCTTAGCTCCCGGCGGGGCAACCAGTCGATCCTACGAGCAGTACTTC
CASSLAPGGATSRSYEQYF
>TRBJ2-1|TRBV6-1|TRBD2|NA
TGTGCCAGCACGGAGCGGGAGGGCCTGGTTGAGCAGTTCTTC
CASTEREGLVEQFF
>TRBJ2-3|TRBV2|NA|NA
TGTGCCAGCAGCTCGGGACGGATGAGCACAGATACGCAGTATTTT
CASSSGRMSTDTQYF
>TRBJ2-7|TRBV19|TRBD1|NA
TGTGCCAGTAGGAGGGGGCCCTACGAGCAGTACTTC
CASRRGPYEQYF
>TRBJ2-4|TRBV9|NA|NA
TGTGCCAGCATTCTTCCTCCGGGGAACATTCAGTACTTC
CASILPPGNIQYF
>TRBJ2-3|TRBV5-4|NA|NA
TGTGCCAGCAGCCTTAGGGGAGGTAAATTGCCAGATACGCAGTATTTT
CASSLRGGKLPDTQYF
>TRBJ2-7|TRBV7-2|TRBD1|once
TGTGCCAGCAGCTTTTTGACAGGGCTCTACGAGCAGTACTTC
CASSFLTGLYEQYF
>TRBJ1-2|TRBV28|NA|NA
TGTGCCAGCAGTTTGTCCCGGCAGGGGTATAACACCTTC
CASSLSRQGYNTF
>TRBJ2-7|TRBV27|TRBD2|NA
TGTGCCAGCAGTCCACTAGCGTTACCCTCCTACGAGCAGTACTTC
CASSPLALPSYEQYF
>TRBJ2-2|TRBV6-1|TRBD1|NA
TGTGCCAGCAGGGCCGGACAGGGTATGGGGGAGCTGTTTTTT
CASRAGQGMGELFF
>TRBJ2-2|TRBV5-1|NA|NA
TGCGCCAGCAGCTTACCACAGACCACCGGGGAGCTGTTTTTT
CASSLPQTTGELFF
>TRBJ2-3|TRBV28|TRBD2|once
TGTGCCAGCAGCTCCGAGGTGGAGCGGGAGGGCCGATATCGCACAGATACGCAGTATTTT
CASSSEVEREGRYRTDTQYF
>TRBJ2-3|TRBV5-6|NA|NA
TGTGCCAGCAGCTTGGAAGACCGTCCTTTAGATACGCAGTATTTT
CASSLEDRPLDTQYF